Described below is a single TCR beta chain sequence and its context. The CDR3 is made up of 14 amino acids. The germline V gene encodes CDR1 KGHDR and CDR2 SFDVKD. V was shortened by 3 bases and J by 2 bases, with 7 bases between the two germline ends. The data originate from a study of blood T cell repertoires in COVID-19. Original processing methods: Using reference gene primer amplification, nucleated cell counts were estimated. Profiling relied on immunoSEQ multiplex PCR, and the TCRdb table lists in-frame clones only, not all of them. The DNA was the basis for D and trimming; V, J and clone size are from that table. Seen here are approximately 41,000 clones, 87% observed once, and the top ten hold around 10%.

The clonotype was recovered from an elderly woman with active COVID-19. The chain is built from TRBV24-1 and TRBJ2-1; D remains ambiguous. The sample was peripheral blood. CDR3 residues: CATSDPTTYNEQFF. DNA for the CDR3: TGTGCCACCAGTGATCCTACGACCTACAATGAGCAGTTCTTC.